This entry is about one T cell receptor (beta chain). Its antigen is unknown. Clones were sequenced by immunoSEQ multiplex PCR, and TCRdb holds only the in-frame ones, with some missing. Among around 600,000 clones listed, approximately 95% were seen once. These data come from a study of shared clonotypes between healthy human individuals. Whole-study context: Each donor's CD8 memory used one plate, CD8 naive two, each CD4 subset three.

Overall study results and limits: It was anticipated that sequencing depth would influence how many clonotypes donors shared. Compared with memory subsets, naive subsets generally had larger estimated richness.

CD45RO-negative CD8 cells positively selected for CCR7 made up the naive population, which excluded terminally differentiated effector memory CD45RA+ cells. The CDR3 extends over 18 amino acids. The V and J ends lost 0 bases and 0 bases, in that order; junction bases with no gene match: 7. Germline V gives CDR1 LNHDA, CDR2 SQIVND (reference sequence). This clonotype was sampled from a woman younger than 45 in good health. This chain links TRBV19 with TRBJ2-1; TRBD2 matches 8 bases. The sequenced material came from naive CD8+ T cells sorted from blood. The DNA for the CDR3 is TGTGCCAGTAGTATAGAGCCTAGCGGGTCAATCTCCTACAATGAGCAGTTCTTC. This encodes CASSIEPSGSISYNEQFF.